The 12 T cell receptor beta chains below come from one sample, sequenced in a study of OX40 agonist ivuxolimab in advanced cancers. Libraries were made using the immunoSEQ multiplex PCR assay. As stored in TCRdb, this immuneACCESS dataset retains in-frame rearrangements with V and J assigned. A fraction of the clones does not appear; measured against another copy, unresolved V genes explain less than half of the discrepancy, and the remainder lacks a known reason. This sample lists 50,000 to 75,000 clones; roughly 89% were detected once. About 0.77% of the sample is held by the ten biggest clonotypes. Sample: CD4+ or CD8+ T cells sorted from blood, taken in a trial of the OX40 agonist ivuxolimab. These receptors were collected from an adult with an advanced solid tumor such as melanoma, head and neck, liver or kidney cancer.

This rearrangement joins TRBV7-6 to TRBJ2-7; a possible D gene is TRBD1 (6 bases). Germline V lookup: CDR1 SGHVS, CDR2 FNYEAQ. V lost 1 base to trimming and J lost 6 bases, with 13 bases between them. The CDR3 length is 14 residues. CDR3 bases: TGTGCCAGCAGCTTAGAGGGGGTGATAACCGAGCAGTACTTC. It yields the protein CASSLEGVITEQYF.

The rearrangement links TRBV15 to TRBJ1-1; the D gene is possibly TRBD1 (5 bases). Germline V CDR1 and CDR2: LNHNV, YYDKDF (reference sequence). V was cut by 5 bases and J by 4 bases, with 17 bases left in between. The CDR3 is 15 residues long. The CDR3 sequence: CATSRGGGKGTEAFF. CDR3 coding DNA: TGTGCCACCAGCCGGGGCGGGGGGAAGGGCACTGAAGCTTTCTTT.

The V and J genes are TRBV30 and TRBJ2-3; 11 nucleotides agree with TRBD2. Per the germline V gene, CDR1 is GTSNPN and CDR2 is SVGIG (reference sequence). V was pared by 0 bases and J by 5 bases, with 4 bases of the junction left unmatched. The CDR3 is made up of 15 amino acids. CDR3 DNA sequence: TGTGCCTGGAGTGTACTAGCGGGGGTAGAAGATACGCAGTATTTT. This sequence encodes CAWSVLAGVEDTQYF.

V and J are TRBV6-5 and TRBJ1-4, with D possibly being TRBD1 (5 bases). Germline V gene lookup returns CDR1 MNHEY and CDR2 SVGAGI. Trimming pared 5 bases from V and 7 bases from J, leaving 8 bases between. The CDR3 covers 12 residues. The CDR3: CASSRRGEKLFF. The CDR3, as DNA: TGTGCCAGCAGTAGGAGGGGTGAAAAACTGTTTTTT.

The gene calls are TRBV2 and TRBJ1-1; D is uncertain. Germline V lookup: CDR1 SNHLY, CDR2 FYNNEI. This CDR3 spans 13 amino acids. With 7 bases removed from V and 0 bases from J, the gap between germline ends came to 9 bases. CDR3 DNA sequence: TGTGCCAGCACGGCGGAAGTGAACACTGAAGCTTTCTTT. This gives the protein CASTAEVNTEAFF.

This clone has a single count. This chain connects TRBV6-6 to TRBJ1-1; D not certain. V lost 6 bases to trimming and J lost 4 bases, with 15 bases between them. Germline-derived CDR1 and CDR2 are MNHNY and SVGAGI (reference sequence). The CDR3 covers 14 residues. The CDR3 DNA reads TGTGCCAGCAGGCTCACTAGGGAGGGCACTGAAGCTTTCTTT. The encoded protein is CASRLTREGTEAFF.

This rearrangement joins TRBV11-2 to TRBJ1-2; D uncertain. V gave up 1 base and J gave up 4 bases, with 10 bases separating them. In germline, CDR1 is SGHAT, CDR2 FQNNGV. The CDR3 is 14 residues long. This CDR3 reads CASSLVDFGYGYTF. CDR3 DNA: TGTGCCAGCAGCTTAGTCGACTTCGGCTATGGCTACACCTTC.

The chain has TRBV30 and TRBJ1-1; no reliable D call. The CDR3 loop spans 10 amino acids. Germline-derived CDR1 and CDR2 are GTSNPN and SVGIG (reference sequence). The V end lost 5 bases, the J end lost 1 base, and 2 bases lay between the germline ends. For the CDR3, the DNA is TGTGCCTGGGCGAACACTGAAGCTTTCTTT. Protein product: CAWANTEAFF.

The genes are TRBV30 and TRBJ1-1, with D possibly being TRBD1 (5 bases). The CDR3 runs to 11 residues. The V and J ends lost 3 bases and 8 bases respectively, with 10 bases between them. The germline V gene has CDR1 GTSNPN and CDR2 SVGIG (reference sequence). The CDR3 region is CAWRDRQEAFF. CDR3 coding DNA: TGTGCCTGGAGAGACCGACAGGAAGCTTTCTTT.

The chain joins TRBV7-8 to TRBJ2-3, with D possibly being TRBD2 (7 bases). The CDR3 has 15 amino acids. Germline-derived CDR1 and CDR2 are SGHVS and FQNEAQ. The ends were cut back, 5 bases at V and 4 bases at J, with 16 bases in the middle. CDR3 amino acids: CASSAVGGGPDTQYF. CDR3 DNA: TGTGCCAGCAGCGCCGTAGGGGGGGGGCCAGATACGCAGTATTTT.

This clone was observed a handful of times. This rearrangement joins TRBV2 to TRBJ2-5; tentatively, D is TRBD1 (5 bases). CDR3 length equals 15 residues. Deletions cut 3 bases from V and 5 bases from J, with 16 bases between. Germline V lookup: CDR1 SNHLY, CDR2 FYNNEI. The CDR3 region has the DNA TGTGCCAGCAGTGACCAGGGTTGGGGTTGGGAGACCCAGTACTTC. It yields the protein CASSDQGWGWETQYF.

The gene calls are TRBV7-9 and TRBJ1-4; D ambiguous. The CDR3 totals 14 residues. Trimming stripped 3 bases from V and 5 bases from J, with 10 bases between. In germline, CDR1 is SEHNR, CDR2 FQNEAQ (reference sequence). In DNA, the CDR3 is TGTGCCAGCAGCTTTGACGGCGGGAATGAAAAACTGTTTTTT. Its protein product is CASSFDGGNEKLFF.